The next 20 T cell receptor beta chains were all read from a single sample in a study of CD8+CD57+ T cells in acquired aplastic anemia. TCR beta VDJ combinations and CDR3 sequences were profiled from genomic DNA. TCRdb called the reads again in MiXCR, with one record for every CDR3 protein. The sample lists under 350,000 distinct CDR3 sequences; roughly 59% were seen once. CD8+CD57+ cell expansion had been shown by flow cytometry in patients chosen for sequencing. The sequencing sample was made of sorted CD4+, CD8+, or CD8+CD57+ T cells (not recorded which) from PBMCs. Receptors originate from a human donor with aplastic anemia.

There are many counts of this clonotype. The genes are TRBV12-5 and TRBJ2-7, with 8 positions matching TRBD2. Unmatched junction bases numbered 9, after V lost 6 bases and J lost 5 bases. The CDR3 totals 14 residues. From germline, CDR1 is LGHNT and CDR2 FRNRAP. The CDR3 nucleotides are TGTGCTAGTGGCCGGAGCGGGAGTCTCCACGAGCAGTACTTC. Encoded protein: CASGRSGSLHEQYF.

This sequence joins TRBV29-1 and TRBJ2-7; 7 bases line up with TRBD1. The V segment lost 4 bases and the J segment 2 bases; nucleotides outside the gene matches: 5. This CDR3 contains 13 residues. CDR1 and CDR2 (germline): SQVTM, ANQGSEA. The CDR3 nucleotides are TGCAGCGTTGTGGCAGGGACAGCCTACGAGCAGTACTTC. This translates into CSVVAGTAYEQYF.

The rearrangement uses TRBV19 and TRBJ2-7, with D possibly matching TRBD2 (5 bases). Germline lookup yields CDR1 LNHDA and CDR2 SQIVND (reference sequence). V was shortened by 9 bases and J by 10 bases, with 22 bases between the two germline ends. This CDR3 is 13 amino acids long. The chain's CDR3 is CASSSGTSIQQYF. CDR3 sequence (DNA): TGTGCCAGCAGCAGCGGAACTAGTATTCAACAGTACTTC.

The rearrangement uses TRBV7-7 and TRBJ2-1, with TRBD1 identical over 7 bases. Germline V lookup: CDR1 SSHAT, CDR2 FNYEAQ (reference sequence). This CDR3 is built from 15 residues. Trimming cost V 5 bases and J 2 bases; bases outside gene matches: 6. CDR3 in DNA: TGTGCCAGCAGCCTCCTGGGGACAGCCTACAATGAGCAGTTCTTC. Its translation is CASSLLGTAYNEQFF.

This clonotype has just a few counts. A read error may account for a junction end that differs from germline. The rearrangement uses TRBV6-6 and TRBJ2-7; D may be TRBD2 (5 bases). CDR1 and CDR2 (germline): MNHNY, SVGAGI (reference sequence). This CDR3 is 14 amino acids long. The CDR3 spells CASGQWELEDEQYF. The CDR3 region has the DNA TGTGCCAGCGGTCAGTGGGAGTTAGAGGACGAGCAGTATTTC.

V usage is TRBV20-1 and J usage is TRBJ2-1; 13 bases match TRBD2. The length of the CDR3 is 14 residues. Germline lookup yields CDR1 DFQATT and CDR2 SNEGSKA (reference sequence). The trim removed 8 bases at V and 6 bases at J, leaving 7 bases unmatched. CDR3 protein: CSTETSGRANEQFF. DNA of the CDR3: TGCAGTACCGAAACTAGCGGGAGGGCCAATGAGCAGTTCTTC.

The rearrangement uses TRBV7-9 and TRBJ2-1, with 7 bases identical to TRBD2. Trimming cost V 5 bases and J 4 bases; bases outside gene matches: 5. CDR1 SEHNR and CDR2 FQNEAQ come from the germline V gene (reference sequence). The CDR3 spans 14 residues. CDR3 protein: CASSPLAGYNEQFF. CDR3 DNA sequence: TGTGCCAGCAGCCCATTAGCGGGTTACAATGAGCAGTTCTTC.

Comments on this clonotype: A clone one base away is much larger, so this may be a read error. The chain carries TRBV18 and TRBJ1-1; tentatively, D is TRBD1 (5 bases). Germline V gene lookup returns CDR1 KGHSH and CDR2 LQKENI. The CDR3 has 14 residues. The CDR3 DNA is TGTGCCAGCTCACGTCAGACAGAGAACACTGGAGCTTTCTTT. Translating gives CASSRQTENTGAFF.

This clonotype was seen at least ten times. The CDR3 nucleotides read TGTGCCAGCAGCAACGGACAGGGAATGGTTGAAAAACTGTTTTTT. Its translation: CASSNGQGMVEKLFF. The chain combines TRBV5-8 with TRBJ1-4; the match to TRBD1 covers 8 bases. The CDR3 runs to 15 residues. V trimming: 4 bases; J trimming: 7 bases; junction bases outside the gene matches: 9. Germline V lookup: CDR1 SGHTS, CDR2 YDEGEE. The full variable domain, rest sourced from reference TRBV5-8 and TRBJ1-4, is EAGVTQSPTHLIKTRGQQATLRCSPISGHTSVYWYQQALGLGLQFLLWYDEGEERNRGNFPPRFSGRQFPNYSSELNVNALELEDSALYLCASSNGQGMVEKLFFGSGTQLSVL.

This clonotype was recorded at least ten times. The chain links TRBV20-1 to TRBJ1-1; D is ambiguous. CDR1 and CDR2 (germline): DFQATT, SNEGSKA (reference sequence). The V gene lost 5 bases and the J gene lost 2 bases, with 15 bases spanning the gap. The CDR3 contains 14 residues. The CDR3: CSARIPGRNTEAFF. DNA for the CDR3: TGCAGTGCTCGAATTCCCGGACGAAACACTGAAGCTTTCTTT.

J is TRBJ2-4 and V is TRBV7-6, with a possible D match to TRBD2 (6 bases). The CDR3 is made up of 16 amino acids. Germline CDR1 and CDR2: SGHVS and FNYEAQ. Trimming pared 4 bases from V and 3 bases from J, leaving 16 bases between. CDR3 nucleotide sequence: TGTGCCAGCAGCTCCGGAACCTTCGGGAGCAAAAACATTCAGTACTTC. As protein: CASSSGTFGSKNIQYF.

The rearrangement uses TRBV5-4 and TRBJ2-1; 9 positions match TRBD2. Germline-derived CDR1 and CDR2 are SGHNT and YYREEE (reference sequence). The J segment lost 7 bases and the V segment lost 0 bases, leaving 5 bases of the junction unmatched. The CDR3 length is 15 residues. The CDR3, as DNA: TGTGCCAGCAGCTTGGGACTAGCGGATCTTAATGAGCAGTTCTTC. Protein sequence: CASSLGLADLNEQFF.

This clonotype was seen many times. The chain links TRBV15 to TRBJ1-1, with D uncertain. V was shortened by 3 bases and J by 1 base, with 6 bases between the two germline ends. This CDR3 has 13 residues. Germline loops: CDR1 LNHNV, CDR2 YYDKDF (reference sequence). The CDR3 region is CATSSLGNTEAFF. The CDR3 region has the DNA TGTGCCACCAGCAGTCTGGGGAACACTGAAGCTTTCTTT.

The chain employs TRBV20-1 and TRBJ2-2, with TRBD2 matching 12 bases. The CDR3 has 15 amino acids. Germline CDR1 DFQATT, CDR2 SNEGSKA (reference sequence). J lost 5 bases, V lost 6 bases, and 7 bases had no gene match. The CDR3 DNA reads as TGCAGTGCGACGACTAGCGGGAGCGGTACCGGGGAGCTGTTTTTT. It specifies CSATTSGSGTGELFF.

V gene TRBV7-2 combines with J gene TRBJ2-3, with 8 bases fitting TRBD2. The J segment lost 4 bases and the V segment lost 3 bases, leaving 12 bases of the junction unmatched. The CDR3 length is 17 residues. CDR1 SGHTA and CDR2 FQGNSA come from the germline V gene. The DNA of the CDR3 is TGTGCCAGCAGCTTGGACGGGGGGGCAGAGGTCGCAGATACGCAGTATTTT. This sequence encodes CASSLDGGAEVADTQYF.

J is TRBJ2-3 and V is TRBV20-1, with TRBD2 as a possible D gene (7 bases). With 6 bases removed from V and 1 base from J, the gap between germline ends came to 11 bases. Germline loops: CDR1 DFQATT, CDR2 SNEGSKA (reference sequence). The CDR3 has 13 amino acids. The DNA of the CDR3 is TGCAGTGCCGGGGGGCAGGGCACAGATACGCAGTATTTT. Translation: CSAGGQGTDTQYF.

On this clonotype: A junction end diverges from the germline sequence, so it may reflect a read error. This CDR3 reads CASSQGRGSTDTQYF. Here the CDR3 DNA reads TGCGCCAGCAGCCAGGGCAGGGGCAGCACAGACACGCAGTATTTT. This chain uses TRBV5-1 with TRBJ2-3; D is perhaps TRBD1 (6 bases). The CDR3 sequence is 15 residues long. The germline V gene has CDR1 SGHRS and CDR2 YFSETQ.

The sample holds one count of this clonotype. This chain joins TRBV7-3 and TRBJ2-6; D gene uncertain. V was trimmed by 5 bases and J by 0 bases, leaving 11 bases between them. The CDR3 extends over 16 amino acids. The germline V gene has CDR1 SGHTA and CDR2 FQGTGA. CDR3 sequence: CASSARPGSGANVLTF. DNA of the CDR3: TGTGCCAGCAGCGCCAGACCCGGCTCTGGGGCCAACGTCCTGACTTTC.

To note about this clonotype: The junction and the germline gene differ at one end; a read error may be behind it. This chain joins TRBV7-8 and TRBJ2-7; 10 bases align to TRBD1. Germline CDR1 SGHVS, CDR2 FQNEAQ. The CDR3 covers 16 residues. The DNA of the CDR3 is TGTGCCAGCAGCTTAGGAGGGGGGACAGGGGCCGGGGAGCTGTACTTC. Translating it yields CASSLGGGTGAGELYF.

This clonotype was detected a few times. The chain combines TRBV7-9 with TRBJ1-6, with 7 bases identical to TRBD1. This CDR3 contains 17 residues. Germline V gives CDR1 SEHNR, CDR2 FQNEAQ (reference sequence). V lost 7 bases to trimming and J lost 7 bases; unmatched junction nucleotides: 16. As DNA, the CDR3 is TGTGCCAGCACTCCCGCGCGAGGTGACAGGGTCAATTCACCCCTCCACTTT. Protein product: CASTPARGDRVNSPLHF.